What follows are 12 T cell receptor beta chains derived from one specimen sequenced in a study of cytomegalovirus exposure and HLA in healthy donors. Profiling relied on immunoSEQ multiplex PCR, and the TCRdb table lists in-frame clones only, not all of them. Among around 190,000 clones listed, roughly three quarters were seen once. Sequenced material: PBMCs. Receptor source: a woman in her twenties or thirties in good health and CMV-seronegative.

The chain uses TRBV27 and TRBJ2-2, with D perhaps matching TRBD2 (5 bases). The CDR3 is 12 amino acids. Germline loops: CDR1 MNHEY, CDR2 SMNVEV (reference sequence). V was shortened by 8 bases and J by 5 bases, with 9 bases between the two germline ends. The CDR3 bases are TGTGCCAGCTGGGGAGATACCGGGGAGCTGTTTTTT. It encodes CASWGDTGELFF.

In DNA form, the CDR3 reads TGCGCCAGCAGCTTAACCGGGACTAGCGGGAGTCGTGTCACAGATACGCAGTATTTT. Translation gives CASSLTGTSGSRVTDTQYF. The chain carries TRBV5-1 and TRBJ2-3; 14 bases map to TRBD2. The CDR3 totals 19 residues. Germline V gene sequence: CDR1 SGHRS, CDR2 YFSETQ. With 2 bases clipped from V and 2 bases from J, the junction kept 10 bases outside the gene matches. Supplemented by reference TRBV5-1 and TRBJ2-3, the full variable domain reads KAGVTQTPRYLIKTRGQQVTLSCSPISGHRSVSWYQQTPGQGLQFLFEYFSETQRNKGNFPGRFSGRQFSNSRSEMNVSTLELGDSALYLCASSLTGTSGSRVTDTQYFGPGTRLTVL.

This chain links TRBV5-1 with TRBJ1-3; 7 nucleotides agree with TRBD1. There are 15 residues in the CDR3. Trimming removed 4 bases from V and 3 bases from J; junction bases left unmatched: 7. The V gene's germline CDR1 is SGHRS and CDR2 YFSETQ. The CDR3 region is CASSIDRVLGNTIYF. The CDR3 DNA is TGCGCCAGCAGCATTGACAGGGTCCTTGGAAACACCATATATTTT.

This clone occurred a few times. The chain links TRBV19 to TRBJ2-2; TRBD1 matches 8 bases. The CDR3 contains 15 residues. Germline V lookup: CDR1 LNHDA, CDR2 SQIVND (reference sequence). J gave up 2 bases and V 5 bases, and 4 bases lay outside the gene matches. The CDR3 nucleotides read TGTGCCAGTAGTGCGGGACAGGCTAACACCGGGGAGCTGTTTTTT. Encoded protein: CASSAGQANTGELFF.

The chain links TRBV19 to TRBJ2-7; 7 bases agree with TRBD1. V lost 4 bases, J lost 1 base, and 4 bases stayed unmatched. Germline CDR1 reads LNHDA; CDR2 reads SQIVND (reference sequence). This CDR3 has 14 residues. This chain's CDR3 is CASSTLQGSYEQYF. The CDR3 bases are TGTGCCAGTAGTACGCTACAGGGGTCCTACGAGCAGTACTTC.

This chain connects TRBV11-2 to TRBJ1-2, with a weak D call TRBD1 (6 bases). There are 15 residues in the CDR3. CDR1 is SGHAT and CDR2 is FQNNGV in the germline V gene. V lost 1 base to trimming and J lost 4 bases, with 13 bases between them. The CDR3 nucleotides are TGTGCCAGCAGCTTAGTTAGGTCGACAGGCTATGGCTACACCTTC. Its protein product is CASSLVRSTGYGYTF.

This clone was detected only a few times. The chain links TRBV6-1 to TRBJ1-4; 9 bases are a match to TRBD1. CDR1 and CDR2 (germline): MNHNS, SASEGT. CDR3 size: 15 residues. Unmatched junction bases numbered 4, after V lost 4 bases and J lost 4 bases. CDR3 residues: CASSGQGGRNEKLFF. The CDR3 region has the DNA TGTGCCAGCAGTGGACAGGGGGGCCGTAATGAAAAACTGTTTTTT.

This clone was counted only a few times. This rearrangement joins TRBV30 to TRBJ1-2; no clear D. Per the germline V gene, CDR1 is GTSNPN and CDR2 is SVGIG (reference sequence). Trimming took 0 bases from V and 2 from J, leaving 10 bases between them. This CDR3 contains 14 residues. CDR3 protein: CAWSVNSPNYGYTF. The CDR3 nucleotides are TGTGCCTGGAGTGTGAACTCGCCCAACTATGGCTACACCTTC.

The genes are TRBV5-6 and TRBJ2-1; 7 nucleotides line up with TRBD1. CDR3 length equals 14 residues. Germline CDR1 reads SGHDT; CDR2 reads YYEEEE. After removal of 4 bases from V and 8 bases from J, the junction contained 9 bases not matched to a gene. The DNA of the CDR3 is TGTGCCAGCAGCCGGGGACAGAATAAAGATGAGCAGTTCTTC. Protein product: CASSRGQNKDEQFF.

The chain has TRBV29-1 and TRBJ2-1; 9 bases fit TRBD2. The CDR3 length is 14 residues. CDR1 SQVTM and CDR2 ANQGSEA come from the germline V gene. V lost 4 bases to trimming and J lost 2 bases; unmatched junction nucleotides: 3. CDR3 protein: CSVGAGGAYNEQFF. Written as DNA, the CDR3 is TGCAGCGTTGGGGCGGGAGGGGCCTACAATGAGCAGTTCTTC.

The rearrangement links TRBV5-6 to TRBJ1-1; D is possibly TRBD1 (5 bases). This CDR3 spans 15 amino acids. The V gene lost 0 bases and the J gene lost 1 base, with 10 bases spanning the gap. In germline, CDR1 is SGHDT, CDR2 YYEEEE. The DNA of the CDR3 is TGTGCCAGCAGCTTGGGGGGCAGGCAGAACACTGAAGCTTTCTTT. It specifies CASSLGGRQNTEAFF.

V and J are TRBV10-2 and TRBJ1-6; D is undetermined. Trimming stripped 2 bases from V and 7 bases from J, with 9 bases between. The germline V gene has CDR1 WSHSY and CDR2 SAAADI. The CDR3 is made up of 14 amino acids. CDR3 in amino acids: CASSEGIRNSPLHF. CDR3 coding DNA: TGCGCCAGCAGTGAGGGTATTCGGAATTCACCCCTCCACTTT.